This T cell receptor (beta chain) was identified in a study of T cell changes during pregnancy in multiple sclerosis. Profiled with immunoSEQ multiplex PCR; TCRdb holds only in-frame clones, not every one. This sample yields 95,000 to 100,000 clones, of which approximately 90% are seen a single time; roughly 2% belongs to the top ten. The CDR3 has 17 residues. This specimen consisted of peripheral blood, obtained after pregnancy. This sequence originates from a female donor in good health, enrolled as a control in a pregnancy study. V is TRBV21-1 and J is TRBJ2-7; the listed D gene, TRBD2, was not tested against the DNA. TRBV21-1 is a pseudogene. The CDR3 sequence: CASSNYGSGPDPYEQYF. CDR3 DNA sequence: TGTGCCAGCAGCAATTACGGGAGTGGGCCAGACCCCTACGAGCAGTACTTC.